This is a list of T cell receptor beta chains from one sample in a study of T cell clones after liver transplantation. Using immunoSEQ multiplex PCR, the repertoire was profiled, and TCRdb retains in-frame clones only, with some absent. Among around 120,000 clones, less than 95% were seen once, and the ten largest hold 0.83%. The source was CD4+ T cells from blood, collected 12 months after liver transplant. The receptors stem from a human patient who received a liver transplant. Some of the T cells might come from the graft donor. CDR3s include the opening cysteine and the closing phenylalanine or tryptophan. For some rows the clone size is stated as once, few or many, or as a class when expanded; others skip it.

j_call: TRBJ1-1
clone_size: .
v_call: TRBV19
cdr3_aa: CASSGWPEAFF

j_call: TRBJ1-1
clone_size: .
v_call: TRBV30
cdr3_aa: CGAGVNTEAFF

j_call: TRBJ1-5
clone_size: .
v_call: TRBV6-1
cdr3_aa: CASSEVGGLNQPQHF

j_call: TRBJ2-2
clone_size: .
v_call: TRBV7-8
cdr3_aa: CASSLSDTGELFF

j_call: TRBJ2-2
clone_size: .
v_call: TRBV7-3
cdr3_aa: CASSFGGGANTGELFF

j_call: TRBJ2-3
clone_size: few
v_call: TRBV5-4
cdr3_aa: CASSALGKIGDTQYF

j_call: TRBJ2-5
clone_size: .
v_call: TRBV7-9
cdr3_aa: CASSSGVGETQYF

j_call: TRBJ1-2
clone_size: once
v_call: TRBV20-1
cdr3_aa: CSALTRDGYTF

j_call: TRBJ1-3
clone_size: .
v_call: TRBV7-9
cdr3_aa: CASSSEGASGNTIYF

j_call: TRBJ2-7
clone_size: .
v_call: TRBV7-9
cdr3_aa: CASSRMGQAYEQYF

j_call: TRBJ1-2
clone_size: .
v_call: TRBV7-8
cdr3_aa: CASSTGTAGYGYTF

j_call: TRBJ1-2
clone_size: .
v_call: TRBV9
cdr3_aa: CASSVFDRGLGYTF

j_call: TRBJ2-1
clone_size: .
v_call: TRBV4-2
cdr3_aa: CASSQESSGSNYEQFF

j_call: TRBJ2-7
clone_size: .
v_call: TRBV11-3
cdr3_aa: CASSAGQGIPYEQYF

j_call: TRBJ2-7
clone_size: .
v_call: TRBV21-1
cdr3_aa: CASSKAAGGLSGNQYF

j_call: TRBJ2-1
clone_size: .
v_call: TRBV4-3
cdr3_aa: CASSLERLASSYNEQFF

j_call: TRBJ1-1
clone_size: .
v_call: TRBV25-1
cdr3_aa: CASTLGFTTEAFF

j_call: TRBJ2-7
clone_size: .
v_call: TRBV28
cdr3_aa: CASSLPGQGKEQYF

j_call: TRBJ2-3
clone_size: .
v_call: TRBV27
cdr3_aa: CASSFSGRADTQYF

j_call: TRBJ1-4
clone_size: once
v_call: TRBV29-1
cdr3_aa: CSVTGANEKLFF

j_call: TRBJ2-1
clone_size: .
v_call: TRBV15
cdr3_aa: CATSPGTSGYNEQFF

j_call: TRBJ2-7
clone_size: .
v_call: TRBV7-8
cdr3_aa: CASSPRTGRSYEQYF

j_call: TRBJ1-5
clone_size: .
v_call: TRBV28
cdr3_aa: CASRLGTVLINQPQHF

j_call: TRBJ1-1
clone_size: .
v_call: TRBV28
cdr3_aa: CASSVSGVMNTEAFF

j_call: TRBJ2-1
clone_size: .
v_call: TRBV7-3
cdr3_aa: CASSRTRDRVYEQFF

j_call: TRBJ2-5
clone_size: once
v_call: TRBV5-1
cdr3_aa: CASSAGDAQETQYF

j_call: TRBJ2-7
clone_size: once
v_call: TRBV29-1
cdr3_aa: CSVGDRRSGEQYF

j_call: TRBJ2-7
clone_size: .
v_call: TRBV7-2
cdr3_aa: CASSKIRAPYEQYF

j_call: TRBJ1-1
clone_size: .
v_call: TRBV5-1
cdr3_aa: CASTLSPNTEAFF

j_call: TRBJ2-7
clone_size: .
v_call: TRBV5-8
cdr3_aa: CASSLSRDRGLYEQYF

j_call: TRBJ2-2
clone_size: .
v_call: TRBV9
cdr3_aa: CASSATTSGSSGELFF

j_call: TRBJ1-1
clone_size: .
v_call: TRBV5-1
cdr3_aa: CASSTTGGSTEAFF

j_call: TRBJ2-1
clone_size: .
v_call: TRBV7-2
cdr3_aa: CASSLDGTGRELEQFF

j_call: TRBJ2-3
clone_size: .
v_call: TRBV5-4
cdr3_aa: CASSLSRQTTDTQYF

j_call: TRBJ1-4
clone_size: once
v_call: TRBV5-5
cdr3_aa: CASSLLELPLFF

j_call: TRBJ2-1
clone_size: .
v_call: TRBV10-3
cdr3_aa: CAIRGGGGLNEQFF

j_call: TRBJ2-7
clone_size: .
v_call: TRBV4-1
cdr3_aa: CASSQGPGQQSYEQYF

j_call: TRBJ2-3
clone_size: .
v_call: TRBV5-6
cdr3_aa: CASSVGTSGRDTQYF

j_call: TRBJ1-5
clone_size: .
v_call: TRBV4-3
cdr3_aa: CASSQDLPAGGSNQPQHF

j_call: TRBJ2-7
clone_size: .
v_call: TRBV30
cdr3_aa: CAWSEASRYEQYF

j_call: TRBJ2-5
clone_size: .
v_call: TRBV7-8
cdr3_aa: CASSQSVQETQYF

j_call: TRBJ1-2
clone_size: .
v_call: TRBV6-5
cdr3_aa: CASNQGDYGYTF

j_call: TRBJ1-6
clone_size: .
v_call: TRBV6-1
cdr3_aa: CASTGQMNSPLHF

j_call: TRBJ2-2
clone_size: .
v_call: TRBV19
cdr3_aa: CASKPGQGSTGELFF

j_call: TRBJ1-2
clone_size: once
v_call: TRBV28
cdr3_aa: CASSLPQGFDGYTF

j_call: TRBJ2-7
clone_size: .
v_call: TRBV18
cdr3_aa: CASSPPGQGALLGYF

j_call: TRBJ2-7
clone_size: .
v_call: TRBV28
cdr3_aa: CASSLTPRSYEQYF

j_call: TRBJ2-3
clone_size: .
v_call: TRBV29-1
cdr3_aa: CSAGGGITDTQYF

j_call: TRBJ1-5
clone_size: few
v_call: TRBV13
cdr3_aa: CASSLGRSGGNQPQHF

j_call: TRBJ2-6
clone_size: .
v_call: TRBV5-8
cdr3_aa: CASSFPGLRSGANVLTF

j_call: TRBJ2-1
clone_size: .
v_call: TRBV2
cdr3_aa: CASSEIGGVNEQFF

j_call: TRBJ1-1
clone_size: .
v_call: TRBV9
cdr3_aa: CASSHPGGIPNTEAFF

j_call: TRBJ1-3
clone_size: .
v_call: TRBV30
cdr3_aa: CAWSQPTGTGNTIYF

j_call: TRBJ2-7
clone_size: once
v_call: TRBV5-1
cdr3_aa: CASSFGEGRYEQYF

j_call: TRBJ2-2
clone_size: .
v_call: TRBV6-6
cdr3_aa: CATRDSNTGELFF